This TCR beta chain was profiled in a study of T cell repertoires in cytomegalovirus infection. Study at large: Through public TCR beta signatures, both CMV infection and matching HLA type were indicated. Study-level findings and limits: Totalled public TCR beta family frequency picked out people who carried CMV plus the relevant HLA. Across the ex vivo response, the dominant clonotypes were HLA-C-restricted CMV-specific TCR beta clonotypes.

This clonotype was seen many times. Its cognate antigen is unknown. TCRdb re-called the reads with MiXCR, one entry per CDR3 protein. Among about 190,000 distinct CDR3 sequences, less than 9.5% were seen once, and the ten largest hold about 5%. The germline CDR1 and CDR2 sequences are SGHTA and FQGNSA. The CDR3 extends over 14 amino acids. V was shortened by 5 bases and J by 3 bases, with 14 bases between the two germline ends. The source is a human donor in good health (CMV status not recorded). Some clones in this sample may be carry-over from other donors' samples. Sequencing used PBMCs. The chain employs TRBV7-2 and TRBJ2-7; D is unclear. Here the CDR3 reads CASSPAAAGYEQYF. CDR3 DNA sequence: TGTGCCAGCAGCCCTGCCGCAGCCGGCTACGAGCAGTACTTC.